This TCR beta chain is drawn from a study of cytomegalovirus exposure and HLA in healthy donors. Points from the study as a whole: A likely sequencing artifact accounted for one observed cluster of highly shared sequence variants. Listed as cytomegalovirus-associated were 164 TCR beta chains.

For this clone: What it recognizes is unknown.

This CDR3 is built from 13 residues. Trimming removed 5 bases at V and 4 bases at J, with 11 bases between. Germline loops: CDR1 SGHTA, CDR2 FQGTGA. 13 Jbeta primers and 60 Vbeta primers were used for the PCR. Per the authors' pipeline: A later analysis tallied roughly 77 million unique TCR beta chains, about 12 million of them shared. The method was immunoSEQ multiplex PCR; TCRdb's version includes in-frame clones alone and lacks a portion of them. V, J and clone size are taken as reported in that table, and D and trimming were inferred from the DNA itself. Of under 150,000 clones in the sample, around 60% were seen once.

Sequencing was performed on PBMCs. The genes are TRBV7-3 and TRBJ1-2; D is undetermined. The sequence derives from a woman in her 40s in good health and CMV-seropositive. In DNA, the CDR3 is TGTGCCAGCAGCCCGGACGGGGTCTATGGCTACACCTTC. This codes for CASSPDGVYGYTF.